This T cell receptor (beta chain) was recorded in a study of vaccination and CD4 T cells after COVID-19. On this clonotype: The target antigen is unknown.

The CDR3 is 17 residues long. Between the trimmed V and J ends, which lost 7 bases and 4 bases, there was a span of 25 bases. In germline, CDR1 is LNHDA, CDR2 SQIVND (reference sequence). At the Johns Hopkins FTIC core, DNA taken from cultured CD4+ T cells was sequenced by way of the Oncomine TCR Beta short-read assay. TCRdb re-called the PCR reads with MiXCR, one entry per CDR3 protein. The top ten clones hold 11% of a sample with some 16,000 distinct CDR3 sequences, 73% of them seen once. The treatment is: approximately 9-day PBMC culture with coronavirus spike peptide pools or control peptides (ViraFEST assay).

The sequencing input was CD4+ T cells from blood, cultured in vitro. The J gene is TRBJ1-1, the V gene TRBV19, with D tentatively TRBD1 (5 bases). This sequence was found in a human donor who had recovered from COVID-19. CDR3 region: CASIQGARNPRSTEAFF. The CDR3 bases are TGTGCCAGTATTCAAGGGGCGCGTAATCCGCGTAGCACTGAAGCTTTCTTT.